Listed below are T cell receptor beta chains from one sample, sequenced in a study of cytomegalovirus exposure and HLA in healthy donors. Clones were sequenced by immunoSEQ multiplex PCR, and TCRdb holds only the in-frame ones, with some missing. The data hold 150,000 to 200,000 clones, with around four fifths observed a single time. Input material: PBMCs. The receptors derive from a young man in good health and CMV-seropositive. The CDR3 runs from the conserved cysteine through the conserved F or W. D genes are given only for firm matches. The size of a clone is reported for some rows only, either as once, few or many, or as a class for expanded clones.

v_call: TRBV29-1; clone_size: NA; j_call: TRBJ2-3; d_call: TRBD1; cdr3_nt: TGCAGCGTTGATCCCATACCGGACAGGGGAAATACAGATACGCAGTATTTT; cdr3_aa: CSVDPIPDRGNTDTQYF
v_call: TRBV7-2; clone_size: NA; j_call: TRBJ2-2; d_call: TRBD2; cdr3_nt: TGTGCCAGCAGCTTTAGGACTAGCGATTTGTCCGGGGAGCTGTTTTTT; cdr3_aa: CASSFRTSDLSGELFF
v_call: TRBV18; clone_size: NA; j_call: TRBJ1-1; d_call: TRBD1; cdr3_nt: TGTGCCAGCTCACGTGGACAGGGTGGGAACACTGAAGCTTTCTTT; cdr3_aa: CASSRGQGGNTEAFF
v_call: TRBV4-1; clone_size: NA; j_call: TRBJ2-1; d_call: TRBD2; cdr3_nt: TGCGCCAGCGACCCCGGGCTAGCGGGGACCGAGCAGTTCTTC; cdr3_aa: CASDPGLAGTEQFF
v_call: TRBV27; clone_size: once; j_call: TRBJ2-1; d_call: TRBD2; cdr3_nt: TGTGCCAGCAGTTTATCGCTCGGGGGGGCCTACAATGAGCAGTTCTTC; cdr3_aa: CASSLSLGGAYNEQFF
v_call: TRBV2; clone_size: once; j_call: TRBJ2-5; d_call: NA; cdr3_nt: TGTGCCAGCAGTGCATTCGAGACCCAGTACTTC; cdr3_aa: CASSAFETQYF
v_call: TRBV4-3; clone_size: NA; j_call: TRBJ2-3; d_call: TRBD2; cdr3_nt: TGCGCCAGCAGCCCTGGGGTGTTGGGGGGGAGCACAGATACGCAGTATTTT; cdr3_aa: CASSPGVLGGSTDTQYF
v_call: TRBV19; clone_size: NA; j_call: TRBJ1-1; d_call: NA; cdr3_nt: TGTGCCAGTAGTTACCTTGACAGGAGTAACACTGAAGCTTTCTTT; cdr3_aa: CASSYLDRSNTEAFF
v_call: TRBV6-6; clone_size: NA; j_call: TRBJ2-2; d_call: NA; cdr3_nt: TGTGCCAGCATATTTAAGAAGAGCACCGGGGAGCTGTTTTTT; cdr3_aa: CASIFKKSTGELFF
v_call: TRBV11-2; clone_size: NA; j_call: TRBJ2-4; d_call: TRBD2; cdr3_nt: TGTGCCAGCAGCTTTTCGAGCGGGGGGGTTACCAAAAACATTCAGTACTTC; cdr3_aa: CASSFSSGGVTKNIQYF
v_call: TRBV9; clone_size: NA; j_call: TRBJ2-6; d_call: TRBD1; cdr3_nt: TGTGCCAGCAGCGTAACAGGGGGGCCCTCTGGGGCCAACGTCCTGACTTTC; cdr3_aa: CASSVTGGPSGANVLTF
v_call: TRBV5-1; clone_size: NA; j_call: TRBJ2-7; d_call: TRBD1; cdr3_nt: TGCGCCAGCAGCCCCCGACAGGGCTCCTACGAGCAGTACTTC; cdr3_aa: CASSPRQGSYEQYF
v_call: TRBV11-3; clone_size: once; j_call: TRBJ2-7; d_call: NA; cdr3_nt: TGTGCCAGCAGCCCACACGAAAACTACGAGCAGTACTTC; cdr3_aa: CASSPHENYEQYF
v_call: TRBV18; clone_size: NA; j_call: TRBJ1-2; d_call: NA; cdr3_nt: TGTGCCAGCTCACCATACAGTAACTATGGCTACACCTTC; cdr3_aa: CASSPYSNYGYTF
v_call: TRBV2; clone_size: NA; j_call: TRBJ2-5; d_call: TRBD2; cdr3_nt: TGTGCCAGCGGCGCCAGCGGGGGGTTCCAAGAGACCCAGTACTTC; cdr3_aa: CASGASGGFQETQYF
v_call: TRBV27; clone_size: NA; j_call: TRBJ1-2; d_call: TRBD1; cdr3_nt: TGTGCCAGCAGTTTATCGATCCAGGGGGCGCATGGCGACTATGGCTACACCTTC; cdr3_aa: CASSLSIQGAHGDYGYTF
v_call: TRBV6-5; clone_size: NA; j_call: TRBJ2-2; d_call: NA; cdr3_nt: TGTGCCAGCAGTTACTCGAGCGGCCGCTACACCGGGGAGCTGTTTTTT; cdr3_aa: CASSYSSGRYTGELFF
v_call: TRBV7-6; clone_size: NA; j_call: TRBJ2-2; d_call: TRBD2; cdr3_nt: TGTGCCAGCAGCTCCCTCGGGGAAAGCGGGGGGACCGGGGAGCTGTTTTTT; cdr3_aa: CASSSLGESGGTGELFF
v_call: TRBV5-6; clone_size: NA; j_call: TRBJ2-7; d_call: TRBD1; cdr3_nt: TGTGCCAGCAGTTCTACCGGGACAGGGACCCGACGCCTGTTCTACGAGCAGTACTTC; cdr3_aa: CASSSTGTGTRRLFYEQYF
v_call: TRBV5-8; clone_size: once; j_call: TRBJ2-4; d_call: TRBD2; cdr3_nt: TGTGCCAGCAGCTTGGCCTCTAGCGGGGGGGGCATTCAGTACTTC; cdr3_aa: CASSLASSGGGIQYF
v_call: TRBV18; clone_size: NA; j_call: TRBJ1-3; d_call: NA; cdr3_nt: TGTGCCAGCTCACCAGATCTCAGCTCTGGAAACACCATATATTTT; cdr3_aa: CASSPDLSSGNTIYF
v_call: TRBV7-2; clone_size: NA; j_call: TRBJ1-2; d_call: NA; cdr3_nt: TGTGCCAGCAGCTCCATCAGGGGTTCCTATGGCTACACCTTC; cdr3_aa: CASSSIRGSYGYTF
v_call: TRBV6-1; clone_size: few; j_call: TRBJ1-5; d_call: TRBD1; cdr3_nt: TGTGCCAGCGACAGATCGGGACAGCTCAATCAGCCCCAGCATTTT; cdr3_aa: CASDRSGQLNQPQHF
v_call: TRBV5-4; clone_size: NA; j_call: TRBJ1-2; d_call: TRBD1; cdr3_nt: TGTGCCAGCAGCTTGGCCGGACAGGGCGTGCACTATGGCTACACCTTC; cdr3_aa: CASSLAGQGVHYGYTF
v_call: TRBV7-9; clone_size: NA; j_call: TRBJ2-3; d_call: TRBD2; cdr3_nt: TGTGCCAGCAGCGAGCTAGCGGGGGGTACGCAGTATTTT; cdr3_aa: CASSELAGGTQYF
v_call: TRBV29-1; clone_size: NA; j_call: TRBJ2-3; d_call: NA; cdr3_nt: TGCAGCGCCCGCCAAGCCTCAGATACGCAGTATTTT; cdr3_aa: CSARQASDTQYF
v_call: TRBV6-6; clone_size: NA; j_call: TRBJ1-2; d_call: TRBD1; cdr3_nt: TGTGCCAGCAGTTTGGACAGGGCCTATGGCTACACCTTC; cdr3_aa: CASSLDRAYGYTF
v_call: TRBV2; clone_size: NA; j_call: TRBJ1-5; d_call: TRBD1; cdr3_nt: TGTGCCAGCAGTTATCAGGGGGCAGGGAATCAGCCCCAGCATTTT; cdr3_aa: CASSYQGAGNQPQHF
v_call: TRBV2; clone_size: NA; j_call: TRBJ1-1; d_call: NA; cdr3_nt: TGTGCCAGCAGTGATGGGGGGAGGGTGAACACTGAAGCTTTCTTT; cdr3_aa: CASSDGGRVNTEAFF
v_call: TRBV5-4; clone_size: NA; j_call: TRBJ2-5; d_call: TRBD2; cdr3_nt: TGCGCCAGCAGCCAAGAGCGGGGGGGCCAAGAGACCCAGTACTTC; cdr3_aa: CASSQERGGQETQYF
v_call: TRBV7-9; clone_size: NA; j_call: TRBJ1-5; d_call: NA; cdr3_nt: TGTGCCAGCAGCTCGGGGGTCAATCAGCCCCAGCATTTT; cdr3_aa: CASSSGVNQPQHF
v_call: TRBV6-6; clone_size: NA; j_call: TRBJ2-1; d_call: TRBD2; cdr3_nt: TGTGCCAGCAGTTACTCGACTAGCGGGGCGGACAATGAGCAGTTCTTC; cdr3_aa: CASSYSTSGADNEQFF
v_call: TRBV5-5; clone_size: NA; j_call: TRBJ2-2; d_call: NA; cdr3_nt: TGTGCCAGCAGCTTTTGGCAGGGCAACACCGGGGAGCTGTTTTTT; cdr3_aa: CASSFWQGNTGELFF
v_call: TRBV9; clone_size: NA; j_call: TRBJ2-7; d_call: NA; cdr3_nt: TGTGCCAGCAGCGTAAAGGGAGTGGACGAGCAGTACTTC; cdr3_aa: CASSVKGVDEQYF
v_call: TRBV11-3; clone_size: NA; j_call: TRBJ2-5; d_call: TRBD1; cdr3_nt: TGTGCCAGCAGCTTAGGGAGGACAGGGGTTGAGACCCAGTACTTC; cdr3_aa: CASSLGRTGVETQYF
v_call: TRBV27; clone_size: NA; j_call: TRBJ2-3; d_call: NA; cdr3_nt: TGTGCCAGCAGTTTGCAGGGGGGTGATACGCAGTATTTT; cdr3_aa: CASSLQGGDTQYF
v_call: TRBV27; clone_size: NA; j_call: TRBJ2-7; d_call: NA; cdr3_nt: TGTGCCAGCACCTCACTCCGGGAGGACAGGGTCGGCTACGAGCAGTACTTC; cdr3_aa: CASTSLREDRVGYEQYF
v_call: TRBV28; clone_size: NA; j_call: TRBJ1-2; d_call: TRBD1; cdr3_nt: TGTGCCAGCAGTACCTGGACAGGGAGCTCTACTAACTATGGCTACACCTTC; cdr3_aa: CASSTWTGSSTNYGYTF
v_call: TRBV25-1; clone_size: NA; j_call: TRBJ2-1; d_call: NA; cdr3_nt: TGTGCCAGCAGTGAATTACTGAATGAGCAGTTCTTC; cdr3_aa: CASSELLNEQFF
v_call: TRBV30; clone_size: NA; j_call: TRBJ1-4; d_call: NA; cdr3_nt: TGTGCCAGCCCACCAGTGGGACAATCGCGTGAAAAACTGTTTTTT; cdr3_aa: CASPPVGQSREKLFF
v_call: TRBV6-4; clone_size: NA; j_call: TRBJ2-1; d_call: NA; cdr3_nt: TGTGCCAGCAGTGACGAGCGTAGCTCCTACAATGAGCAGTTCTTC; cdr3_aa: CASSDERSSYNEQFF
v_call: TRBV7-2; clone_size: NA; j_call: TRBJ1-3; d_call: NA; cdr3_nt: TGTGCCAGCAGCTGGGAGAGGGGGTTCTCTGGAAACACCATATATTTT; cdr3_aa: CASSWERGFSGNTIYF
v_call: TRBV5-5; clone_size: few; j_call: TRBJ1-4; d_call: NA; cdr3_nt: TGTGCCAGCAGCCCGAGGGCGGCTACTAATGAAAAACTGTTTTTT; cdr3_aa: CASSPRAATNEKLFF
v_call: TRBV13; clone_size: NA; j_call: TRBJ2-7; d_call: TRBD2; cdr3_nt: TGTGCCAGCAGCTCCCCGACTAGCGGATCCTACGAGCAGTACTTC; cdr3_aa: CASSSPTSGSYEQYF
v_call: TRBV6-1; clone_size: few; j_call: TRBJ1-2; d_call: NA; cdr3_nt: TGTGCCAGCAGTGACCAGGGGCGCTATGGCTACACCTTC; cdr3_aa: CASSDQGRYGYTF
v_call: TRBV6-5; clone_size: NA; j_call: TRBJ2-7; d_call: NA; cdr3_nt: TGTGCCAGCAGCCCTCGGGGAGGTGCAAACTACGAGCAGTACTTC; cdr3_aa: CASSPRGGANYEQYF
v_call: TRBV5-8; clone_size: NA; j_call: TRBJ1-6; d_call: TRBD1; cdr3_nt: TGTGCCAGCAGGACCACAGGGGGTTCACCCCTCCACTTT; cdr3_aa: CASRTTGGSPLHF
v_call: TRBV6-4; clone_size: NA; j_call: TRBJ1-2; d_call: TRBD1; cdr3_nt: TGTGCCAGCAGTGAGTCGTTGGGACAGGGAGGTGGCTACACCTTC; cdr3_aa: CASSESLGQGGGYTF